The 32 T cell receptor beta chains below come from one sample, sequenced in a study of control samples from healthy donors and cancer patients. Clones were read by immunoSEQ multiplex PCR, and TCRdb kept only the in-frame ones, dropping some. The data contain 100,000 or so clones, roughly 92% of them seen just once; the ten biggest clones take up over 0.85%. The sequenced sample consisted of blood. The receptors come from a woman in her 30s in good health.

V usage is TRBV5-4 and J usage is TRBJ2-7; D might be TRBD1 (7 bases). The CDR3 spans 17 residues. From germline, CDR1 is SGHNT and CDR2 YYREEE (reference sequence). V dropped 4 bases and J dropped 3 bases, with 23 bases sitting between them. The CDR3, as DNA: TGTGCCAGCAGCCTCGGAGGTGGAGGGGGCTGGAGCTACGAGCAGTACTTC. Its protein product is CASSLGGGGGWSYEQYF.

V and J are TRBV12-3 or TRBV12-4 and TRBJ1-5, with TRBD1 as a possible D gene (6 bases). The V and J ends lost 5 bases and 5 bases respectively, with 10 bases between them. The CDR3 runs to 13 residues. The DNA for the CDR3 is TGTGCCAGCAGTCCAGGGGACGATCAGCCCCAGCATTTT. Translating it yields CASSPGDDQPQHF.

This chain uses TRBV6-5 with TRBJ2-6; D remains ambiguous. CDR1 is MNHEY, CDR2 SVGAGI, per germline. The ends were cut back, 6 bases at V and 0 bases at J, with 6 bases in the middle. The CDR3 runs to 14 residues. CDR3: CASRRTSGANVLTF. The CDR3 DNA is TGTGCCAGCAGGAGGACCTCTGGGGCCAACGTCCTGACTTTC.

V usage is TRBV28 and J usage is TRBJ1-4, with 7 bases lining up with TRBD1. The CDR3 sequence is 15 residues long. Per germline, CDR1 MDHEN and CDR2 SYDVKM. Trimming cost V 5 bases and J 8 bases; bases outside gene matches: 11. This CDR3 is CASSLGDSPTEKLFF. The CDR3 nucleotides are TGTGCCAGCAGTCTAGGGGACAGCCCCACAGAAAAACTGTTTTTT.

The chain couples TRBV6-1 to TRBJ1-5; D might be TRBD1 (5 bases). The V gene lost 3 bases and the J gene lost 1 base, with 10 bases spanning the gap. Germline V lookup: CDR1 MNHNS, CDR2 SASEGT. The CDR3 runs to 15 residues. As DNA, the CDR3 is TGTGCCAGCAGTGACAGGGTCGGAAGCAATCAGCCCCAGCATTTT. It translates to CASSDRVGSNQPQHF.

This clone was seen just once. This rearrangement joins TRBV27 to TRBJ2-7, with D possibly being TRBD1 (6 bases). V lost 4 bases, J lost 2 bases, and 9 bases lay in between. Germline lookup yields CDR1 MNHEY and CDR2 SMNVEV (reference sequence). This CDR3 is built from 13 residues. This chain's CDR3 is CASSYREAYEQYF. CDR3 bases: TGTGCCAGCAGTTACAGGGAAGCCTACGAGCAGTACTTC.

The chain links TRBV29-1 to TRBJ1-3, with 9 bases lining up with TRBD1. Trimming cost V 7 bases and J 9 bases; bases outside gene matches: 7. From germline, CDR1 is SQVTM and CDR2 ANQGSEA. The CDR3 runs to 12 residues. The CDR3, as DNA: TGCAGCGCAGTACTACAGGGGGCCACCATATATTTT. It translates to CSAVLQGATIYF.

The rearrangement uses TRBV9 and TRBJ2-2; 12 nucleotides align to TRBD2. Germline V gene sequence: CDR1 SGDLS, CDR2 YYNGEE. The CDR3 is 16 amino acids. Trimming took 4 bases from V and 3 from J; bases not matched to a gene: 4. The CDR3 sequence is CASSSGTSGYTGELFF. Written as DNA, the CDR3 is TGTGCCAGCAGCTCCGGGACTAGCGGGTACACCGGGGAGCTGTTTTTT.

V gene TRBV28 combines with J gene TRBJ2-5, with D perhaps TRBD1 (5 bases). V shed 6 bases and J shed 5 bases, with 16 bases lying between them. Germline lookup yields CDR1 MDHEN and CDR2 SYDVKM. This CDR3 is 14 amino acids long. The CDR3 DNA sequence: TGTGCCAGCAGGATTCCGGCAGGGCGGGAGACCCAGTACTTC. Residues: CASRIPAGRETQYF.

The table lists this clone with a count of one. V usage is TRBV4-1 and J usage is TRBJ2-2; 9 bases agree with TRBD2. J lost 1 base, V lost 1 base, and 1 base had no gene match. CDR3 length equals 16 residues. Germline assignment: CDR1 MGHRA and CDR2 YSYEKL. The CDR3: CASSQVAGVNTGELFF. The CDR3 DNA follows: TGCGCCAGCAGCCAAGTAGCGGGGGTGAACACCGGGGAGCTGTTTTTT.

The chain recombines TRBV9 with TRBJ1-1; 8 positions match TRBD1. Germline V CDR1 and CDR2: SGDLS, YYNGEE. V trimming: 4 bases; J trimming: 1 base; junction bases outside the gene matches: 6. This CDR3 spans 15 amino acids. The CDR3 sequence: CASSLRQGANTEAFF. CDR3 sequence (DNA): TGTGCCAGCAGCCTTCGGCAGGGGGCGAACACTGAAGCTTTCTTT. The full variable domain, completed using reference TRBV9 and TRBJ1-1, is DSGVTQTPKHLITATGQRVTLRCSPRSGDLSVYWYQQSLDQGLQFLIQYYNGEERAKGNILERFSAQQFPDLHSELNLSSLELGDSALYFCASSLRQGANTEAFFGQGTRLTVV.

V gene TRBV2 combines with J gene TRBJ1-2; D gene ambiguous. This CDR3 comprises 12 residues. The V end lost 5 bases, the J end lost 8 bases, and 12 bases lay between the germline ends. Germline V gene data show CDR1 as SNHLY and CDR2 as FYNNEI. CDR3 nucleotide sequence: TGTGCCAGCAGTCCAGAGTTGGCCGGCTACACCTTC. This translates into CASSPELAGYTF. Supplemented by reference TRBV2 and TRBJ1-2, the full variable domain reads EPEVTQTPSHQVTQMGQEVILRCVPISNHLYFYWYRQILGQKVEFLVSFYNNEISEKSEIFDDQFSVERPDGSNFTLKIRSTKLEDSAMYFCASSPELAGYTFGSGTRLTVV.

The CDR3 sequence is CASSFILGGLGRDTEAFF. The CDR3 nucleotides read TGTGCCAGCAGTTTTATCTTGGGGGGCCTTGGCCGCGACACTGAAGCTTTCTTT. The chain links TRBV27 to TRBJ1-1; possibly TRBD1 for D (6 bases). Germline V CDR1 and CDR2: MNHEY, SMNVEV (reference sequence). This CDR3 contains 18 residues. Trimming removed 3 bases at V and 3 bases at J, with 23 bases between.

The CDR3 sequence: CAWNYGTNEKLFF. In nucleotides, the CDR3 is TGTGCCTGGAACTACGGGACTAATGAAAAACTGTTTTTT. V is TRBV30 and J is TRBJ1-4; unclear D gene. V was clipped by 4 bases and J by 2 bases, with 8 bases between them. Looked up from germline, CDR1 is GTSNPN and CDR2 is SVGIG (reference sequence). This CDR3 comprises 13 residues.

This clone was observed once. This chain uses TRBV5-4 with TRBJ2-3; 11 positions match TRBD1. V dropped 5 bases and J dropped 7; count of bases not matched to a gene: 21. The CDR3 totals 19 residues. Germline CDR1 SGHNT, CDR2 YYREEE (reference sequence). In DNA, the CDR3 is TGTGCCAGCAGTCCCGGGACAGGGGGTGCAGCGGGAGACCCCAATACGCAGTATTTT. It specifies CASSPGTGGAAGDPNTQYF. Full variable domain (missing parts from reference TRBV5-4 and TRBJ2-3): ETGVTQSPTHLIKTRGQQVTLRCSSQSGHNTVSWYQQALGQGPQFIFQYYREEENGRGNFPPRFSGLQFPNYSSELNVNALELDDSALYLCASSPGTGGAAGDPNTQYFGPGTRLTVL.

The CDR3 coding sequence is TGCGCCAGCAGCCTTAGGGTCGGCGCAGGGGACCCCCAAGAGACCCAGTACTTC. Translated, it gives CASSLRVGAGDPQETQYF. This chain uses TRBV5-1 with TRBJ2-5; possible D gene TRBD1, 6 bases. The V end was cut by 4 bases, the J end by 1 base, with 23 bases between. This CDR3 is built from 18 residues. The V gene's germline CDR1 is SGHRS and CDR2 YFSETQ.

The V call is TRBV3-1 (or the pseudogene TRBV3-2), the J call TRBJ2-7; TRBD1 matches at 10 bases. V shed 4 bases and J 6 bases; nucleotides not matched to a gene: 9. Germline V lookup: CDR1 LGHDT, CDR2 YNNKEL (reference sequence). The CDR3 contains 15 residues. CDR3 nucleotides: TGTGCCAGCAGCCTAGGACTCGGACAGGGGGTCGAGCAGTACTTC. Its protein product is CASSLGLGQGVEQYF.

V usage is TRBV5-1 and J usage is TRBJ1-2; D gene unclear. Germline V gene sequence: CDR1 SGHRS, CDR2 YFSETQ. The CDR3 sequence is 14 residues long. Trimming left V 2 bases short and J 5 bases short, with 13 bases between. CDR3 DNA sequence: TGCGCCAGCAGCTTATCATCGACGGCTTATGGCTACACCTTC. Its protein product is CASSLSSTAYGYTF.

The V gene is TRBV5-1, the J gene TRBJ2-5; either TRBD1 or TRBD2 may fit D (5 bases each). V was clipped by 4 bases and J by 3 bases, with 16 bases between them. This CDR3 has 15 residues. CDR1 is SGHRS, CDR2 YFSETQ, per germline. CDR3 sequence reads: CASSLLGPREETQYF. DNA of the CDR3: TGCGCCAGCAGCCTGCTGGGACCAAGGGAAGAGACCCAGTACTTC.

This chain uses TRBV5-1 with TRBJ1-5; a possible D gene is TRBD1 (5 bases). CDR1 and CDR2 (germline): SGHRS, YFSETQ. V gave up 0 bases and J gave up 7 bases, with 14 bases separating them. CDR3 size: 15 residues. Written as DNA, the CDR3 is TGCGCCAGCAGCTTGGGGCAGGGCGGTAGCCAGCCCCAGCATTTT. Its translation is CASSLGQGGSQPQHF.

This chain uses TRBV24-1 with TRBJ1-2; no definite D call. Per germline, CDR1 KGHDR and CDR2 SFDVKD. This CDR3 spans 12 amino acids. V was pared by 3 bases and J by 5 bases, with 6 bases between. CDR3 region: CATSDRGYGYTF. CDR3 in DNA: TGTGCCACCAGTGATCGAGGGTATGGCTACACCTTC.

This clone was detected only once. The chain is built from TRBV11-3 and TRBJ2-1; TRBD1 or TRBD2 may be the D gene (5 bases each). The germline CDR1 and CDR2 sequences are SGHNT and YENEEA. This CDR3 has 12 residues. The V and J ends lost 8 bases and 4 bases respectively, with 9 bases between them. The CDR3 nucleotides read TGTGCCAGCGGGACGGGGTACAATGAGCAGTTCTTC. As protein: CASGTGYNEQFF.

The rearrangement uses TRBV25-1 and TRBJ2-1; TRBD2 matches 12 bases. Per the germline V gene, CDR1 is MGHDK and CDR2 is SYGVNS. The length of the CDR3 is 14 residues. The V and J ends lost 6 bases and 6 bases, in that order; junction bases with no gene match: 3. The CDR3 reads CASSLGLAGNEQFF. CDR3 DNA sequence: TGTGCCAGCAGCCTGGGACTAGCGGGCAATGAGCAGTTCTTC.

This clone was counted a few times. The rearrangement joins TRBV6-4 to TRBJ2-2; a weak D match, TRBD1 (7 bases). Germline CDR1 and CDR2: MRHNA and SNTAGT. The CDR3 spans 15 residues. Trimming removed 6 bases from V and 5 bases from J, with 16 bases in between. Here the CDR3 DNA reads TGTGCCAGCAGCCCCGAGACAGGGAGGACCGGGGAGCTGTTTTTT. This translates into CASSPETGRTGELFF.

The chain employs TRBV6-1 and TRBJ1-4; 8 positions agree with TRBD1. Germline loops: CDR1 MNHNS, CDR2 SASEGT. V was pared by 3 bases and J by 5 bases, with 8 bases of the junction left unmatched. CDR3 size: 16 residues. CDR3 loop: CASSDTYRGFNEKLFF. CDR3 bases: TGTGCCAGCAGTGATACGTACAGGGGGTTCAATGAAAAACTGTTTTTT.

This sequence joins TRBV30 and TRBJ1-2, with TRBD1 identical over 10 bases. The CDR3 consists of 16 residues. With V trimmed by 3 bases and J by 0 bases, 7 bases remained unmatched. Per the germline V gene, CDR1 is GTSNPN and CDR2 is SVGIG (reference sequence). The DNA of the CDR3 is TGTGCCTGGAGGAGGACAGGGGGTTCGGCTAACTATGGCTACACCTTC. Its protein product is CAWRRTGGSANYGYTF.

The chain is built from TRBV2 and TRBJ1-6; D remains ambiguous. Germline V gene sequence: CDR1 SNHLY, CDR2 FYNNEI. Trimming removed 9 bases at V and 8 bases at J, with 14 bases between. The CDR3 is made up of 13 amino acids. CDR3 in amino acids: CARTAGGDSPLHF. CDR3 coding DNA: TGTGCCAGGACGGCGGGTGGAGATTCACCCCTCCACTTT.

The rearrangement links TRBV30 to TRBJ2-7, with D maybe TRBD1 (6 bases). The CDR3 length is 14 residues. The germline V and J ends were trimmed by 2 bases and 5 bases, with 16 bases remaining between them. Germline V gene lookup returns CDR1 GTSNPN and CDR2 SVGIG (reference sequence). This CDR3 reads CAWSLGGAVHEQYF. Here the CDR3 DNA reads TGTGCCTGGAGTCTAGGGGGAGCTGTCCACGAGCAGTACTTC.

The CDR3 spells CASSTTGGGNTEAFF. The CDR3 nucleotides read TGTGCCAGCAGCACCACAGGGGGCGGGAACACTGAAGCTTTCTTT. This chain links TRBV13 with TRBJ1-1; 9 bases match TRBD1. The germline V gene has CDR1 PRHDT and CDR2 FYEKMQ (reference sequence). The CDR3 length is 15 residues. The trim removed 5 bases at V and 1 base at J, leaving 5 bases unmatched.

The chain carries TRBV7-2 and TRBJ2-1; the D gene is possibly TRBD1 (5 bases). V was shortened by 3 bases and J by 6 bases, with 12 bases between the two germline ends. Germline CDR1 reads SGHTA; CDR2 reads FQGNSA. CDR3 length: 14 amino acids. This CDR3 reads CASSFPAQGNEQFF. The CDR3 DNA sequence: TGTGCCAGCAGCTTTCCAGCTCAGGGCAATGAGCAGTTCTTC.

The chain links TRBV5-1 to TRBJ2-3; 7 bases match TRBD2. The length of the CDR3 is 13 residues. After removal of 4 bases from V and 6 bases from J, the junction contained 5 bases not matched to a gene. Germline V gives CDR1 SGHRS, CDR2 YFSETQ. DNA for the CDR3: TGCGCCAGCAGCCCCTCGCGGGGGGATACGCAGTATTTT. Protein sequence: CASSPSRGDTQYF.

The chain is built from TRBV30 and TRBJ1-4; no definite D call. This CDR3 region has 13 residues. Germline lookup yields CDR1 GTSNPN and CDR2 SVGIG (reference sequence). V lost 7 bases and J 2 bases, leaving 11 bases between the germline ends. The CDR3 nucleotides read TGTGCCTCCACATCTTTCACTAATGAAAAACTGTTTTTT. Protein sequence: CASTSFTNEKLFF.